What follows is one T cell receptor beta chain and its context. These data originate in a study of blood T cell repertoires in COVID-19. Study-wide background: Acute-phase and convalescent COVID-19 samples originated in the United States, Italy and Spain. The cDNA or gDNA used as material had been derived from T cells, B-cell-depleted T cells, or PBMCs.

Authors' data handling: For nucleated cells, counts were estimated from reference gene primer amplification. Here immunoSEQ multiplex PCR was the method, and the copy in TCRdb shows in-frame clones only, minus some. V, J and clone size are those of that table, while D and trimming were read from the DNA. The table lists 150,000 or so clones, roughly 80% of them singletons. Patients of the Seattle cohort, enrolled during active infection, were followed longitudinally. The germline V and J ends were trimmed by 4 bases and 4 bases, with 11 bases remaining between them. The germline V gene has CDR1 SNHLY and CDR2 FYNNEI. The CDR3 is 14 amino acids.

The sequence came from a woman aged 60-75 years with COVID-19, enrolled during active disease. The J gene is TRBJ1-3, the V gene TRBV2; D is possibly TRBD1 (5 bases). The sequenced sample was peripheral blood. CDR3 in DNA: TGTGCCAGCAGTGTAGGGGCCCTAGGAAACACCATATATTTT. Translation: CASSVGALGNTIYF.